This T cell receptor (beta chain) was retrieved from a study of metastatic and nonmetastatic thyroid tumors. Study overall: Comparative analysis of repertoires was undertaken across blood and tumor or nodule tissue obtained from malignant and benign thyroid patients.

Study-level points and caveats: Patients with malignant thyroid tumors reportedly had significantly higher TCR beta diversity than those with benign nodules, in blood and tumor.

Regarding this clone: The antigen remains undetermined. Mismatch with germline at one junction end may stem from a read error.

In the authors' workflow: Researchers built a distant-metastasis classifier for papillary thyroid cancer that drew on CDR3 differences across clinicopathological groups. TCRdb re-analyzed the PCR reads through MiXCR. These V and J calls rely on TCRdb rather than the paper's analysis. Of approximately 41,000 clones listed, 28% were seen once; the top ten hold over 8%. Nobody among the patients had been given any treatment before thyroid surgery. The CDR3 runs 13 residues. The germline V gene has CDR1 LGHDT and CDR2 YNNKEL (reference sequence). Sequences were obtained from blood. The receptor was isolated from a male donor with papillary thyroid cancer or a benign thyroid nodule (not recorded which). Some clones in this sample may be carry-over from other donors' samples. The V gene is TRBV3-1, the J gene TRBJ2-5, with D unclear. The CDR3 loop is CAISLVESETQYF. The CDR3 nucleotides are TGTGCCATCAGCCTGGTCGAATCGGAGACCCAGTACTTC.